The 32 T cell receptor beta chains below all came from one sample that was sequenced in a study of beta chain features in type 1 diabetes. Study-level points and caveats: A moderate, significant TCRB CDR3 shortening appeared in type 1 diabetes across four CD4+ subsets.

Investigators reverse transcribed all isolated RNA, so they sequenced expressed TCRB transcripts. This table comes from immunoSEQ multiplex PCR, and its TCRdb copy is limited to in-frame clones, with some not included. The sample has around 690,000 clones, approximately 13% seen once. The antigens of these receptors remain unknown. The sample taken for sequencing was naive CD4+ T cells from blood. Every receptor here comes from a man aged 25-45 years with type 1 diabetes.

This clone was seen more than once but under ten times. The rearrangement joins TRBV2 to TRBJ1-1; D unclear. This CDR3 has 16 residues. Trimming stripped 2 bases from V and 2 bases from J, with 15 bases between. The germline CDR1 and CDR2 sequences are SNHLY and FYNNEI. CDR3 DNA sequence: TGTGCCAGCAGTGAACGGAGTGCAGGAGTCAACACTGAAGCTTTCTTT. This gives the protein CASSERSAGVNTEAFF.

The gene calls are TRBV6-5 and TRBJ1-5; D is undetermined. V was cut by 5 bases and J by 2 bases, with 4 bases left in between. The CDR3 is 12 amino acids. The germline CDR1 and CDR2 sequences are MNHEY and SVGAGI. The CDR3 here is CASSDGNQPQHF. The CDR3 DNA reads TGTGCCAGCAGTGACGGCAATCAGCCCCAGCATTTT.

In this sample, this clone turned up once. The V call is TRBV18, the J call TRBJ2-2, with 9 bases lining up with TRBD1. The CDR3 consists of 16 residues. The germline V gene encodes CDR1 KGHSH and CDR2 LQKENI. Germline trimming cut 1 base from V and 3 bases from J; bases unmatched to any gene: 3. The DNA for the CDR3 is TGTGCCAGCTCACCACAGTGGGACAGGGACACCGGGGAGCTGTTTTTT. Translated, it gives CASSPQWDRDTGELFF.

Comment on this clone: The sample carries other DNA sequences with the same CDR3. This rearrangement joins TRBV4-3 to TRBJ2-7; D is possibly TRBD1 (5 bases). The CDR3 sequence is 13 residues long. Trimming shortened V by 0 bases and J by 6 bases, and 9 bases separated the two germline ends. Germline values: CDR1 LGHNA, CDR2 YSLEER. In DNA, the CDR3 is TGCGCCAGCAGCCAAGATCTAGGGGTCGAGCAGTACTTC. Translated, it gives CASSQDLGVEQYF.

The rearrangement uses TRBV29-1 and TRBJ1-4; D perhaps matches TRBD1 (6 bases). The CDR3 is 12 residues long. With 6 bases removed from V and 8 bases from J, the gap between germline ends came to 13 bases. Germline V gene sequence: CDR1 SQVTM, CDR2 ANQGSEA. DNA of the CDR3: TGCAGCGTCTCGGGGGGGCGGGAAAAACTGTTTTTT. Its protein is CSVSGGREKLFF. The full variable domain, its missing parts supplied by reference TRBV29-1 and TRBJ1-4, is SAVISQKPSRDICQRGTSLTIQCQVDSQVTMMFWYRQQPGQSLTLIATANQGSEATYESGFVIDKFPISRPNLTFSTLTVSNMSPEDSSIYLCSVSGGREKLFFGSGTQLSVL.

This clone was seen only a few times. V and J are TRBV19 and TRBJ1-2; 11 bases fit TRBD1. Germline V gives CDR1 LNHDA, CDR2 SQIVND (reference sequence). CDR3 length: 14 residues. Trimming at V came to 6 bases and at J to 2 bases, leaving 2 bases not matched to a gene. The CDR3, as DNA: TGTGCCAGTAGAGGGACAGGGGGAAACTATGGCTACACCTTC. This sequence encodes CASRGTGGNYGYTF.

V is TRBV12-5 and J is TRBJ2-3; D is unclear. The length of the CDR3 is 13 residues. V lost 6 bases and J 3 bases, leaving 10 bases between the germline ends. Germline V CDR1 and CDR2: LGHNT, FRNRAP. CDR3 coding DNA: TGTGCTAGTGGATTAGCAGTTACAGATACGCAGTATTTT. Protein: CASGLAVTDTQYF.

This clone was seen a few times. V usage is TRBV13 and J usage is TRBJ2-5; tentative D call: TRBD2 (6 bases). CDR1 PRHDT and CDR2 FYEKMQ come from the germline V gene (reference sequence). The ends were cut back, 4 bases at V and 0 bases at J, with 9 bases in the middle. CDR3 length: 14 residues. The CDR3 protein is CASSYRDYQETQYF. In DNA form, the CDR3 reads TGTGCCAGCAGCTACCGGGACTACCAAGAGACCCAGTACTTC.

The gene calls are TRBV5-8 and TRBJ1-5, with TRBD1 matching 7 bases. The CDR3 contains 14 residues. Per the germline V gene, CDR1 is SGHTS and CDR2 is YDEGEE. V dropped 0 bases and J dropped 6; count of bases not matched to a gene: 3. This CDR3 reads CASSLEGGGQPQHF. The CDR3 nucleotides read TGTGCCAGCAGCTTGGAAGGGGGCGGTCAGCCCCAGCATTTT.

In its sample, this clone was seen a few times. V gene TRBV2 combines with J gene TRBJ2-2; D remains ambiguous. Germline V gene sequence: CDR1 SNHLY, CDR2 FYNNEI. CDR3 length: 11 residues. V gave up 7 bases and J gave up 7 bases, with 7 bases separating them. The CDR3: CASTSGGELFF. CDR3 DNA sequence: TGTGCCAGCACGTCCGGCGGGGAGCTGTTTTTT.

V and J are TRBV18 and TRBJ1-6; no firm D call. Germline V lookup: CDR1 KGHSH, CDR2 LQKENI. This CDR3 spans 14 amino acids. Trimming removed 6 bases from V and 9 bases from J, with 15 bases in between. CDR3 region: CASSPLRETSPLHF. CDR3 DNA: TGTGCCAGCTCTCCCCTGAGGGAAACTTCACCCCTCCACTTT.

The V and J genes are TRBV28 and TRBJ2-7; possibly TRBD1 for D (6 bases). CDR3 length equals 15 residues. Trimming removed 3 bases from V and 4 bases from J, with 16 bases in between. The germline V gene has CDR1 MDHEN and CDR2 SYDVKM. The CDR3 nucleotides read TGTGCCAGCAGTTTGGCCGGGCAGGGGATATACGAGCAGTACTTC. This encodes CASSLAGQGIYEQYF.

V is TRBV2 and J is TRBJ1-3; D gene ambiguous. V lost 8 bases and J lost 4, with 3 bases in between. The CDR3 extends over 10 amino acids. From germline, CDR1 is SNHLY and CDR2 FYNNEI. This chain's CDR3 is CASFGNTIYF. CDR3 bases: TGTGCCAGCTTCGGAAACACCATATATTTT. Filled out from reference TRBV2 and TRBJ1-3, the complete variable domain reads EPEVTQTPSHQVTQMGQEVILRCVPISNHLYFYWYRQILGQKVEFLVSFYNNEISEKSEIFDDQFSVERPDGSNFTLKIRSTKLEDSAMYFCASFGNTIYFGEGSWLTVV.

A few counts support this clone. The genes are TRBV29-1 and TRBJ2-3, with 10 nucleotides matching TRBD2. With 6 bases clipped from V and 1 base from J, the junction kept 7 bases outside the gene matches. The CDR3 consists of 15 residues. Germline loops: CDR1 SQVTM, CDR2 ANQGSEA. The CDR3 nucleotides read TGCAGCGTCGCATACCTAGCGGGGGGCACAGATACGCAGTATTTT. Encoded protein: CSVAYLAGGTDTQYF.

This clone showed up just a few times. The chain employs TRBV4-1 and TRBJ2-1; D call uncertain. CDR1 is MGHRA, CDR2 YSYEKL, per germline. Trimming stripped 1 base from V and 6 bases from J, with 13 bases between. The CDR3 contains 15 residues. The CDR3 DNA is TGCGCCAGCAGCCAAGGACCGATCGCTGGCAATGAGCAGTTCTTC. As protein: CASSQGPIAGNEQFF.

The chain recombines TRBV10-2 with TRBJ2-5; D is unresolved. Germline CDR1 reads WSHSY; CDR2 reads SAAADI. V was clipped by 6 bases and J by 3 bases, with 11 bases between them. There are 13 residues in the CDR3. The CDR3 reads CASRDAPKETQYF. The CDR3 coding sequence is TGCGCCAGCAGGGACGCCCCAAAAGAGACCCAGTACTTC.

The rearrangement joins TRBV7-9 to TRBJ2-1; no reliable D call. Germline values: CDR1 SEHNR, CDR2 FQNEAQ (reference sequence). V dropped 3 bases and J dropped 5 bases, with 2 bases sitting between them. The CDR3 extends over 11 amino acids. The DNA for the CDR3 is TGTGCCAGCAGCTTTCACAATGAGCAGTTCTTC. It is translated as CASSFHNEQFF.

Only a few counts were recorded for this clone. This chain connects TRBV6-5 to TRBJ2-4; possible D gene TRBD2, 6 bases. The CDR3 contains 14 residues. Germline assignment: CDR1 MNHEY and CDR2 SVGAGI. Deletions cut 0 bases from V and 14 bases from J, with 17 bases between. This CDR3 is CASSYSPAGRNEYF. Written as DNA, the CDR3 is TGTGCCAGCAGTTACTCGCCGGCAGGGAGGAATGAGTACTTC.

This clone was found a few times. Written as DNA, the CDR3 is TGTGCCAGCAGTTACGAGCGCAACAATCAGCCCCAGCATTTT. Its translation is CASSYERNNQPQHF. The chain joins TRBV6-5 to TRBJ1-5; D is unresolved. From germline, CDR1 is MNHEY and CDR2 SVGAGI. The CDR3 has 14 amino acids. The V and J ends lost 2 bases and 3 bases respectively, with 8 bases between them.

This sequence joins TRBV15 and TRBJ2-3, with D uncertain. Per germline, CDR1 LNHNV and CDR2 YYDKDF (reference sequence). Trimming shortened V by 1 base and J by 1 base, and 9 bases separated the two germline ends. This CDR3 comprises 15 residues. The CDR3 reads CATSRVQIGTDTQYF. CDR3 nucleotide sequence: TGTGCCACCAGCAGAGTGCAGATAGGCACAGATACGCAGTATTTT.

The chain couples TRBV12-5 to TRBJ2-7; 8 bases agree with TRBD1. The CDR3 sequence is 13 residues long. Trimming cost V 6 bases and J 6 bases; bases outside gene matches: 7. The germline V gene encodes CDR1 LGHNT and CDR2 FRNRAP. Here the CDR3 reads CASGPDRGTEQYF. For the CDR3, the DNA is TGTGCTAGTGGCCCCGACAGGGGTACCGAGCAGTACTTC.

This clone was seen more than once but under ten times. The chain is built from TRBV29-1 and TRBJ1-1, with a weak D call TRBD1 (5 bases). The CDR3 loop spans 13 amino acids. Germline V gives CDR1 SQVTM, CDR2 ANQGSEA. V was pared by 4 bases and J by 1 base, with 10 bases between. CDR3 sequence (DNA): TGCAGCGTTGCAGGGTCGGAGAACACTGAAGCTTTCTTT. Translated: CSVAGSENTEAFF.

This clone showed up just a few times. The rearrangement links TRBV5-4 to TRBJ2-7, with D perhaps given as TRBD1 or TRBD2 (5 bases each). The CDR3 contains 15 residues. Looked up from germline, CDR1 is SGHNT and CDR2 is YYREEE (reference sequence). V dropped 4 bases and J dropped 5 bases, with 19 bases sitting between them. The CDR3: CASSPVQGRVHEQYF. CDR3 coding DNA: TGTGCCAGCAGCCCCGTTCAGGGACGGGTCCACGAGCAGTACTTC.

This clone was picked up a small number of times. V usage is TRBV5-6 and J usage is TRBJ2-3; TRBD2 matches 11 bases. The CDR3 spans 15 residues. Germline assignment: CDR1 SGHDT and CDR2 YYEEEE. J lost 7 bases, V lost 3 bases, and 7 bases had no gene match. DNA for the CDR3: TGTGCCAGCAGCTCTACCCTAGCGGGGGGCTATACGCAGTATTTT. Translated, it gives CASSSTLAGGYTQYF.

V gene TRBV11-2 combines with J gene TRBJ2-1; D assignment may be TRBD1 or TRBD2 (5 bases each). This CDR3 is built from 13 residues. Germline CDR1 is SGHAT and CDR2 is FQNNGV. V lost 1 base to trimming and J lost 8 bases, with 9 bases between them. The CDR3: CASSLGRDHEQFF. As DNA, the CDR3 is TGTGCCAGCAGCTTAGGTAGGGACCATGAGCAGTTCTTC. Supplemented by reference TRBV11-2 and TRBJ2-1, the full variable domain reads EAGVAQSPRYKIIEKRQSVAFWCNPISGHATLYWYQQILGQGPKLLIQFQNNGVVDDSQLPKDRFSAERLKGVDSTLKIQPAKLEDSAVYLCASSLGRDHEQFFGPGTRLTVL.

The chain is built from TRBV30 and TRBJ2-7; D is undetermined. The CDR3 extends over 14 amino acids. CDR1 GTSNPN and CDR2 SVGIG come from the germline V gene (reference sequence). The germline V and J ends were trimmed by 2 bases and 1 base, with 12 bases remaining between them. The CDR3 region has the DNA TGTGCCTGGAGTCCGGTGGAACCTTCCTACGAGCAGTACTTC. Amino acids: CAWSPVEPSYEQYF. The full variable domain, with the rest looked up from reference TRBV30 and TRBJ2-7, is SQTIHQWPATLVQPVGSPLSLECTVEGTSNPNLYWYRQAAGRGLQLLFYSVGIGQISSEVPQNLSASRPQDRQFILSSKKLLLSDSGFYLCAWSPVEPSYEQYFGPGTRLTVT.

This clone was picked up a small number of times. The chain links TRBV28 to TRBJ1-5; possible D gene TRBD1, 5 bases. The CDR3 totals 16 residues. Looked up from germline, CDR1 is MDHEN and CDR2 is SYDVKM. Trimming removed 11 bases at V and 5 bases at J, with 25 bases between. DNA of the CDR3: TGTGCCGGGAACCACGCCCAGGGAAGGGGAGATCAGCCCCAGCATTTT. Its translation: CAGNHAQGRGDQPQHF.

The genes are TRBV5-1 and TRBJ2-3; D is unclear. V was shortened by 0 bases and J by 14 bases, with 13 bases between the two germline ends. Germline V CDR1 and CDR2: SGHRS, YFSETQ. CDR3 length: 12 amino acids. This CDR3 reads CASSLGTGNGYF. The CDR3 nucleotides read TGCGCCAGCAGCTTGGGGACGGGCAATGGGTATTTT. The whole variable domain, filled in from reference TRBV5-1 and TRBJ2-3, reads KAGVTQTPRYLIKTRGQQVTLSCSPISGHRSVSWYQQTPGQGLQFLFEYFSETQRNKGNFPGRFSGRQFSNSRSEMNVSTLELGDSALYLCASSLGTGNGYFGPGTRLTVL.

V gene TRBV4-3 combines with J gene TRBJ1-2; maybe TRBD1 (6 bases). The germline gives CDR1 LGHNA, CDR2 YSLEER. The CDR3 length is 16 residues. The V end lost 0 bases, the J end lost 2 bases, and 13 bases lay between the germline ends. The CDR3 protein is CASSQDRGRENYGYTF. CDR3 nucleotide sequence: TGCGCCAGCAGCCAAGATCGGGGGCGCGAAAACTATGGCTACACCTTC.

This clone was detected only a few times. V and J are TRBV18 and TRBJ1-1, with D possibly being TRBD1 (5 bases). CDR1 is KGHSH, CDR2 LQKENI, per germline. The V and J ends lost 4 bases and 6 bases respectively, with 15 bases between them. The CDR3 is made up of 14 amino acids. CDR3 nucleotide sequence: TGTGCCAGCTCACTAAACCGGGACGGAGCTGAAGCTTTCTTT. Encoded protein: CASSLNRDGAEAFF.

This clone was found a few times. V usage is TRBV30 and J usage is TRBJ2-7, with D unresolved. The length of the CDR3 is 11 residues. Trimming stripped 5 bases from V and 2 bases from J, with 7 bases between. Looked up from germline, CDR1 is GTSNPN and CDR2 is SVGIG (reference sequence). The CDR3 loop reads CAWAGAYEQYF. For the CDR3, the DNA is TGTGCCTGGGCAGGAGCCTACGAGCAGTACTTC.

The sample holds a few counts of this clone. The chain uses TRBV29-1 and TRBJ1-3, with a weak D call TRBD1 (6 bases). The CDR3 extends over 12 amino acids. CDR1 SQVTM and CDR2 ANQGSEA come from the germline V gene. V lost 4 bases to trimming and J lost 8 bases, with 12 bases between them. DNA for the CDR3: TGCAGCGTTGTACCTCCAGGGGACACCATATATTTT. Translation gives CSVVPPGDTIYF.